The following is a TCR beta chain sequence with its context. The germline V and J ends were trimmed by 4 bases and 4 bases, with 9 bases remaining between them. CDR1 is SGHTA, CDR2 FQGNSA, per germline. This CDR3 comprises 13 residues. Molecular barcoded adaptors covering alpha/delta and beta/gamma chains were used on 400 ng RNA. MiXCR, run by TCRdb on the reads, gives a single entry per CDR3 protein. Here the sample spans over 45,000 distinct CDR3 sequences, under 25% being singletons. The sample comes from a study of read filtering for tumor transcriptome and immune sequencing. For the study at large: Per sample, TCR-region reads ranged about 4.05 to 11 million by IR-seq, roughly 80 to 1,300 by RNA-seq.

The sample comprised a population of CD138-negative cells sorted from bone marrow. This TCR came from a donor at least 40 years old with multiple myeloma. V and J are TRBV7-2 and TRBJ2-3; D not resolved. The CDR3: CASSSDLADTQYF. The DNA of the CDR3 is TGTGCCAGCAGCTCCGATCTTGCAGATACGCAGTATTTT.